These 15 T cell receptor beta chains share one sample of origin, sequenced in a study of a mutant IDH1 vaccine in newly diagnosed glioma. Their target antigens are unknown. Profiled with immunoSEQ multiplex PCR; TCRdb holds only in-frame clones, not every one. The sample has some 120,000 clones; just under 80% are singletons. Time point noted: week 11, during vaccination. Every single dose of the vaccine, 300 ug of mutant IDH1 20-mer peptide, came with topical imiquimod. Specimen: PBMCs, collected from a glioma patient whose treatment included an IDH1 peptide vaccine. The receptors originated from a man between 40 and 49 years old with glioma.

This clone was detected once. The chain joins TRBV23-1 to TRBJ2-1, with 8 bases identical to TRBD1. TRBV23-1 is an ORF; its function is uncertain. Unmatched junction bases numbered 12, after V lost 4 bases and J lost 4 bases. This CDR3 region has 17 residues. CDR3 sequence (DNA): TGCGCCAGCAGTCGGCAACAACAGGGGGACTCTTACAATGAGCAGTTCTTC. Translation: CASSRQQQGDSYNEQFF.

J is TRBJ2-7 and V is TRBV5-1, with D uncertain. V gave up 2 bases and J gave up 3 bases, with 3 bases separating them. CDR3 length equals 11 residues. Germline CDR1 reads SGHRS; CDR2 reads YFSETQ. The CDR3: CASSLNYEQYF. CDR3 nucleotides: TGCGCCAGCAGCTTAAACTACGAGCAGTACTTC.

The chain couples TRBV9 to TRBJ2-7; 10 nucleotides agree with TRBD2. Germline CDR1 reads SGDLS; CDR2 reads YYNGEE. Trimming at V came to 4 bases and at J to 7 bases, leaving 20 bases not matched to a gene. CDR3 length equals 18 residues. CDR3 loop: CASSPPPTSSGSTGEQYF. CDR3 bases: TGTGCCAGCAGCCCACCCCCGACTTCTAGCGGGAGTACTGGGGAGCAGTACTTC. The full variable domain, its missing parts supplied by reference TRBV9 and TRBJ2-7, is DSGVTQTPKHLITATGQRVTLRCSPRSGDLSVYWYQQSLDQGLQFLIQYYNGEERAKGNILERFSAQQFPDLHSELNLSSLELGDSALYFCASSPPPTSSGSTGEQYFGPGTRLTVT.

This chain uses TRBV19 with TRBJ2-7; D remains ambiguous. Germline V gene sequence: CDR1 LNHDA, CDR2 SQIVND (reference sequence). This CDR3 contains 14 residues. With 4 bases removed from V and 13 bases from J, the gap between germline ends came to 23 bases. The CDR3 here is CASSTAGGTKSIYF. In nucleotides, the CDR3 is TGTGCCAGTAGTACGGCAGGCGGTACCAAGAGTATTTACTTC.

The chain employs TRBV4-3 and TRBJ2-7; D gene ambiguous. The ends were cut back, 0 bases at V and 1 base at J, with 13 bases in the middle. The CDR3 consists of 16 residues. Germline V gives CDR1 LGHNA, CDR2 YSLEER. The CDR3 coding sequence is TGCGCCAGCAGCCAAGATGCAAGGTCCCTGTCCTACGAGCAGTACTTC. It is translated as CASSQDARSLSYEQYF.

The J gene is TRBJ2-3, the V gene TRBV4-1; a weak D match, TRBD2 (5 bases). Germline V gene data show CDR1 as MGHRA and CDR2 as YSYEKL. Trimming took off 2 bases at V and 0 bases at J, with 12 bases between the two ends. CDR3 size: 16 residues. The CDR3 here is CASSQPRRGSTDTQYF. The CDR3 DNA is TGCGCCAGCAGCCAACCGAGACGGGGAAGCACAGATACGCAGTATTTT.

The chain recombines TRBV4-3 with TRBJ2-1, with 7 nucleotides matching TRBD2. The CDR3 has 19 residues. The germline V gene encodes CDR1 LGHNA and CDR2 YSLEER. J lost 7 bases, V lost 1 base, and 19 bases had no gene match. In DNA, the CDR3 is TGCGCCAGCAGCCAAGTCCCCCTCCCTCGGACTAGGGGAGAGAATGAGCAGTTCTTC. Protein sequence: CASSQVPLPRTRGENEQFF.

This chain joins TRBV19 and TRBJ1-2; 10 bases align to TRBD1. In germline, CDR1 is LNHDA, CDR2 SQIVND (reference sequence). The CDR3 covers 16 residues. The ends lost 5 bases at V and 2 bases at J; junction bases unmatched: 8. The CDR3 spells CASSPGQGTVNYGYTF. CDR3 bases: TGTGCCAGTAGTCCGGGACAGGGGACCGTAAACTATGGCTACACCTTC. Supplemented by reference TRBV19 and TRBJ1-2, the full variable domain reads DGGITQSPKYLFRKEGQNVTLSCEQNLNHDAMYWYRQDPGQGLRLIYYSQIVNDFQKGDIAEGYSVSREKKESFPLTVTSAQKNPTAFYLCASSPGQGTVNYGYTFGSGTRLTVV.

The chain is built from TRBV28 and TRBJ1-1; D possibly corresponds to TRBD1 (6 bases). This CDR3 is 15 amino acids long. The V gene's germline CDR1 is MDHEN and CDR2 SYDVKM. The V and J ends lost 5 bases and 5 bases respectively, with 18 bases between them. This chain's CDR3 is CASSPPQGLDTEAFF. The CDR3 DNA is TGTGCCAGCAGTCCCCCGCAGGGGTTGGATACTGAAGCTTTCTTT.

This clone was seen more than once but under ten times. The rearrangement links TRBV6-6 to TRBJ1-5; TRBD1 matches 8 bases. The germline gives CDR1 MNHNY, CDR2 SVGAGI (reference sequence). The CDR3 is 14 residues long. V trimming: 9 bases; J trimming: 3 bases; junction bases outside the gene matches: 7. CDR3 sequence (DNA): TGTGCCAGTCGAGGACAGGGACTCAATCAGCCCCAGCATTTT. This gives the protein CASRGQGLNQPQHF.

The V gene is TRBV7-2, the J gene TRBJ2-1; 10 nucleotides align to TRBD2. CDR1 and CDR2 (germline): SGHTA, FQGNSA. The trim removed 3 bases at V and 3 bases at J, leaving 2 bases unmatched. The CDR3 length is 15 residues. The CDR3 region is CASSFWTSGYNEQFF. In DNA form, the CDR3 reads TGTGCCAGCAGCTTCTGGACTAGCGGCTACAATGAGCAGTTCTTC.

The V and J genes are TRBV7-2 and TRBJ1-2; the D is unclear. Germline CDR1 and CDR2: SGHTA and FQGNSA. Trimming removed 3 bases at V and 4 bases at J, with 6 bases between. The CDR3 spans 12 residues. The CDR3: CASSFDAYGYTF. In DNA, the CDR3 is TGTGCCAGCAGCTTCGACGCCTATGGCTACACCTTC.

Turning to this clone: The sample carries other DNA sequences with the same CDR3. The chain has TRBV6-4 and TRBJ2-1; 9 nucleotides match TRBD2. This CDR3 contains 15 residues. Germline CDR1 is MRHNA and CDR2 is SNTAGT. With 0 bases clipped from V and 3 bases from J, the junction kept 0 bases outside the gene matches. CDR3 DNA sequence: TGTGCCAGCAGTGACTCTAGCGGGAGCTACAATGAGCAGTTCTTC. This sequence encodes CASSDSSGSYNEQFF.

The chain joins TRBV9 to TRBJ2-1; D may be TRBD2 (6 bases). V was trimmed by 0 bases and J by 9 bases, leaving 16 bases between them. CDR1 and CDR2 (germline): SGDLS, YYNGEE. CDR3 size: 15 residues. CDR3 amino acids: CASSVAGGAIGEQFF. DNA for the CDR3: TGTGCCAGCAGCGTAGCTGGCGGGGCTATTGGTGAGCAGTTCTTC.

The chain carries TRBV7-9 and TRBJ1-1, with no clear D. V lost 5 bases to trimming and J lost 4 bases, with 14 bases between them. CDR3 length equals 14 residues. CDR1 and CDR2 from the germline V gene are SEHNR and FQNEAQ (reference sequence). CDR3: CASSPAIVSTEAFF. The CDR3 DNA follows: TGTGCCAGCAGCCCAGCAATCGTAAGCACTGAAGCTTTCTTT.